The entry below gives a single T cell receptor (beta chain) sequence along with its context. This sample was taken from a study of blood T cell repertoires in COVID-19. Overall study: Samples of COVID-19 (acute and convalescent) were obtained from the United States, Italy and Spain. Nucleic acid was either cDNA or gDNA, and it came from T cells, B-cell-depleted T cells, or PBMCs.

Authors' data handling: Reference gene primer amplification gave estimated nucleated cell counts. Measured with immunoSEQ multiplex PCR; TCRdb has only the in-frame clones, and not every one. V, J and clone size were drawn from that table, and D and trimming were deduced from the DNA. The data contain some 300,000 clones, approximately 88% of them seen just once; the ten biggest clones take up around 1%. CDR1 and CDR2 from the germline V gene are LGHNA and YSLEER. The ends lost 1 base at V and 8 bases at J; junction bases unmatched: 13. This CDR3 is built from 17 residues. Sequences were obtained from PBMCs or T cells enriched from blood (not recorded which). The genes are TRBV4-3 and TRBJ1-4; 7 nucleotides line up with TRBD1. The sequence was obtained from a woman aged 30 to 39 who had recovered from COVID-19. In DNA form, the CDR3 reads TGCGCCAGCAGCCAAGGGGTTTACAGGGAAGGGGGCGAAAAACTGTTTTTT. Translated: CASSQGVYREGGEKLFF.